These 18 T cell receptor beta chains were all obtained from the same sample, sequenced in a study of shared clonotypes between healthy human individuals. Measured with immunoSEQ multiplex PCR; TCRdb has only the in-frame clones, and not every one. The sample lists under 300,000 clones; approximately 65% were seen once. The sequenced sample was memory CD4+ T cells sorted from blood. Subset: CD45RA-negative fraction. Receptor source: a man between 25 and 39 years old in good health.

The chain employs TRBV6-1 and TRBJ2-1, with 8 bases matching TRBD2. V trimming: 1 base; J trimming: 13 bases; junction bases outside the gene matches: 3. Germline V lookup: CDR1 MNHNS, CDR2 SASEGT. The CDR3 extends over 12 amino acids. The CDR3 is CASSEGGGSQFF. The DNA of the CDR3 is TGTGCCAGCAGTGAAGGCGGGGGGTCACAGTTCTTC.

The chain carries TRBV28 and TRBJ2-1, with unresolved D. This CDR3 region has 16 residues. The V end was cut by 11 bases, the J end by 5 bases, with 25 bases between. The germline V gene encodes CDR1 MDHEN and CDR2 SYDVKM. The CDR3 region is CAPSQCPPSSDNEQFF. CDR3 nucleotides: TGTGCCCCATCCCAATGCCCTCCGTCCTCGGACAATGAGCAGTTCTTC.

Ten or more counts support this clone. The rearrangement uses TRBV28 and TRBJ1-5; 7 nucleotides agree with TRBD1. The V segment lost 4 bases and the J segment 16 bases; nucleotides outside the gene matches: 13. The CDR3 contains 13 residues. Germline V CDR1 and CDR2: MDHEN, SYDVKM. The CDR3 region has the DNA TGTGCCAGCAGTTGGACAGGTTCCACCCCCAAACATTTT. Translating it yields CASSWTGSTPKHF. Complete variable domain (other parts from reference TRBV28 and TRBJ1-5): DVKVTQSSRYLVKRTGEKVFLECVQDMDHENMFWYRQDPGLGLRLIYFSYDVKMKEKGDIPEGYSVSREKKERFSLILESASTNQTSMYLCASSWTGSTPKHFGDGTRLSIL.

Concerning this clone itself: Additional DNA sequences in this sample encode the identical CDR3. The CDR3 DNA is TGCGCCAGCAGCTTAGCTAGCGGCACAGATACGCAGTATTTT. Protein product: CASSLASGTDTQYF. The V call is TRBV5-1, the J call TRBJ2-3; a possible D gene is TRBD2 (6 bases). This CDR3 spans 14 amino acids. V was trimmed by 2 bases and J by 1 base, leaving 8 bases between them. Germline lookup yields CDR1 SGHRS and CDR2 YFSETQ.

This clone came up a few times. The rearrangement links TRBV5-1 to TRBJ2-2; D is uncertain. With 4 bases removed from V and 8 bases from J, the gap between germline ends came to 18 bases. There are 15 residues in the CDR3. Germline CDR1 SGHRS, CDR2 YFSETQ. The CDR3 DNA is TGCGCCAGCAGCCGACTTCGGTTGTCAGCTGGGGAGCTGTTTTTT. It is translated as CASSRLRLSAGELFF.

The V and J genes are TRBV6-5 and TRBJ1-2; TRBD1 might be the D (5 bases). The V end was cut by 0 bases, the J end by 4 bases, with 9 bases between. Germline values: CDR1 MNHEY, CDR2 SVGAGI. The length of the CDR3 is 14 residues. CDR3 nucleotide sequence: TGTGCCAGCAGTTACTCGAGGGGAGCCTATGGCTACACCTTC. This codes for CASSYSRGAYGYTF.

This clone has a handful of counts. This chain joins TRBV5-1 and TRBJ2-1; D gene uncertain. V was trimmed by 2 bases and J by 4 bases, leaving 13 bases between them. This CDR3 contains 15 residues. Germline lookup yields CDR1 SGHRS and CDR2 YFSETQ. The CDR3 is CASSFDQVLYNEQFF. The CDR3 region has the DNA TGCGCCAGCAGCTTTGATCAGGTGTTATACAATGAGCAGTTCTTC.

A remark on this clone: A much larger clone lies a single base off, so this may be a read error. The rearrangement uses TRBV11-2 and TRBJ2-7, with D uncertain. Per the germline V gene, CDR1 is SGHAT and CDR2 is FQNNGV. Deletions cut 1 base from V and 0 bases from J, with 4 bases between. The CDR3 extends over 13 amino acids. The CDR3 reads CASSLGVSYEQYF. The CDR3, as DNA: TGTGCCAGCAGCTTAGGGGTCTCCTACGAGCAGTACTTC.

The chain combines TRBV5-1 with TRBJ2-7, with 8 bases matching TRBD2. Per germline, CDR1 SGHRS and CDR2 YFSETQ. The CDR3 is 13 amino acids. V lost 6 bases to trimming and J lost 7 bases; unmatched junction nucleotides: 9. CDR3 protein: CASTQRESGEQYF. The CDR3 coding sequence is TGCGCCAGCACCCAGCGGGAGTCCGGGGAGCAGTACTTC.

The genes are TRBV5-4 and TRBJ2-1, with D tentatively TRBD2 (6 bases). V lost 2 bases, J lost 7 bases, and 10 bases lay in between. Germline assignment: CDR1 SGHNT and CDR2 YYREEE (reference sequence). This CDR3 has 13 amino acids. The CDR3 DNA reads TGTGCCAGCAGCTTTTCTCGGGAGAATGAGCAGTTCTTC. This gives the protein CASSFSRENEQFF.

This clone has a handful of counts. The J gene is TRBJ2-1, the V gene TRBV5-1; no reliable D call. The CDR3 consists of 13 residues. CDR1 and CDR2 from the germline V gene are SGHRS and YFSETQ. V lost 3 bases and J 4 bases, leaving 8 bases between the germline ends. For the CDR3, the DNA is TGCGCCAGCAGCTCTGACATATACAATGAGCAGTTCTTC. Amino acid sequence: CASSSDIYNEQFF.

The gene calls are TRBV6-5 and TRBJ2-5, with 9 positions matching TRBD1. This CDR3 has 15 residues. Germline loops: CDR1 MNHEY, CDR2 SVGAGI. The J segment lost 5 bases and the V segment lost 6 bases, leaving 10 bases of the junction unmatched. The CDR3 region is CASRLLGQGRETQYF. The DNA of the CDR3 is TGTGCCAGCAGACTGTTGGGACAGGGAAGGGAGACCCAGTACTTC.

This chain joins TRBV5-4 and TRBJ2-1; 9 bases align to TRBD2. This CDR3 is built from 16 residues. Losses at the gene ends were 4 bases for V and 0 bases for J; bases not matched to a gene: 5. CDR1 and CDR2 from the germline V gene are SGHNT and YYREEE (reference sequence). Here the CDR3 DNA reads TGTGCCAGCAGCCCGAATAGCGGGAGCTCCTACAATGAGCAGTTCTTC. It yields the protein CASSPNSGSSYNEQFF.

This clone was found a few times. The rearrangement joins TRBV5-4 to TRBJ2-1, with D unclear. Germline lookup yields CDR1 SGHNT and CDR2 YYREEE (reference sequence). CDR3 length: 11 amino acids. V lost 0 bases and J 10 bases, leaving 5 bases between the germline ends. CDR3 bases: TGTGCCAGCAGCTTGGTGAGCGAGCAGTTCTTC. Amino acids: CASSLVSEQFF. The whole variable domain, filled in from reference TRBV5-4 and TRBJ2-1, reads ETGVTQSPTHLIKTRGQQVTLRCSSQSGHNTVSWYQQALGQGPQFIFQYYREEENGRGNFPPRFSGLQFPNYSSELNVNALELDDSALYLCASSLVSEQFFGPGTRLTVL.

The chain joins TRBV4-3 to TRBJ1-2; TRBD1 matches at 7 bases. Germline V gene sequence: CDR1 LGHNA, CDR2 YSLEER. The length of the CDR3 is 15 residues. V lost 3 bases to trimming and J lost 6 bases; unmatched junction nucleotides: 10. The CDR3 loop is CASSQGEDREDGYTF. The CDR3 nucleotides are TGCGCCAGCAGCCAGGGGGAAGACAGGGAGGATGGCTACACCTTC.

CDR3 DNA: TGTGCCAGCAGCTTATTAGGGACAAGGAACACCGGGGAGCTGTTTTTT. The encoded protein is CASSLLGTRNTGELFF. V usage is TRBV7-3 and J usage is TRBJ2-2; D perhaps matches TRBD1 (6 bases). CDR1 is SGHTA and CDR2 is FQGTGA in the germline V gene. The CDR3 consists of 16 residues. V was trimmed by 2 bases and J by 1 base, leaving 11 bases between them.

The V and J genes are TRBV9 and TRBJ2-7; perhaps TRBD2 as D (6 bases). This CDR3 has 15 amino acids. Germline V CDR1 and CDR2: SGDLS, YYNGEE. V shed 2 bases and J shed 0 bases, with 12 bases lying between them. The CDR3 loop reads CASSVGRESSYEQYF. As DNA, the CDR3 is TGTGCCAGCAGCGTGGGACGGGAGAGCTCCTACGAGCAGTACTTC. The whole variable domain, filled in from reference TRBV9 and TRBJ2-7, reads DSGVTQTPKHLITATGQRVTLRCSPRSGDLSVYWYQQSLDQGLQFLIQYYNGEERAKGNILERFSAQQFPDLHSELNLSSLELGDSALYFCASSVGRESSYEQYFGPGTRLTVT.

The CDR3 protein is CASSIRDYGYTF. The DNA for the CDR3 is TGTGCCAGCAGTATCCGGGACTATGGCTACACCTTC. The rearrangement links TRBV6-1 to TRBJ1-2, with D uncertain. With 5 bases removed from V and 3 bases from J, the gap between germline ends came to 7 bases. Looked up from germline, CDR1 is MNHNS and CDR2 is SASEGT. This CDR3 is built from 12 residues.